The 29 T cell receptor beta chains below were found in one sample sequenced in a study of cytomegalovirus exposure and HLA in healthy donors (dated by TCRdb to the late 2010s). Library method: the immunoSEQ multiplex PCR assay. For the multiplex PCR, a mixture combining 60 forward primers for TCR Vbeta segments and 13 reverse primers for TCR Jbeta segments was used. The table comes from immuneACCESS by way of TCRdb, which keeps in-frame sequences with V and J called. Part of the clones is missing from these tables; in studies checked, under half for an unresolved V gene and the rest for unknown reasons. This sample has under 150,000 clones in its table, and approximately 85% of those were observed once. The top ten hold over 1.5% of the sample. Material for sequencing was PBMCs. These receptor sequences come from a boy younger than 18 in good health and CMV-seronegative.

V usage is TRBV6-1 and J usage is TRBJ1-6, with D possibly matching TRBD1 (5 bases). The germline V and J ends were trimmed by 4 bases and 7 bases, with 14 bases remaining between them. Germline CDR1 is MNHNS and CDR2 is SASEGT. CDR3 length: 15 residues. CDR3 coding DNA: TGTGCCAGCAGTGGGGAGGGGATATGGAATTCACCCCTCCACTTT. It is translated as CASSGEGIWNSPLHF.

CDR3 DNA: TGTGCCAGTCGCCCACAGGGGGCAGGCACTGAAGCTTTCTTT. Its translation: CASRPQGAGTEAFF. The chain uses TRBV19 and TRBJ1-1, with TRBD1 matching over 9 bases. The V gene end was trimmed by 8 bases and the J gene end by 4 bases; junction bases not matched to a gene: 8. There are 14 residues in the CDR3. Germline V CDR1 and CDR2: LNHDA, SQIVND (reference sequence).

This clone has just a few counts. This chain joins TRBV4-2 and TRBJ2-7, with 9 bases lining up with TRBD2. V gave up 3 bases and J gave up 2 bases; unmatched junction bases: 5. Germline assignment: CDR1 LGHNA and CDR2 YNFKEQ. This CDR3 spans 15 amino acids. The DNA for the CDR3 is TGTGCCAGCAGCCAGTTAGCGGGAGTGGCCTACGAGCAGTACTTC. It yields the protein CASSQLAGVAYEQYF.

This sequence joins TRBV9 and TRBJ2-2, with D tentatively TRBD2 (5 bases). CDR1 and CDR2 from the germline V gene are SGDLS and YYNGEE. The CDR3 totals 16 residues. With 0 bases removed from V and 2 bases from J, the gap between germline ends came to 11 bases. CDR3 bases: TGTGCCAGCAGCGTAGCCAGCGGAGCTAACACCGGGGAGCTGTTTTTT. Encoded protein: CASSVASGANTGELFF.

This rearrangement joins TRBV4-3 to TRBJ1-2; a weak D match, TRBD1 (6 bases). The ends were cut back, 0 bases at V and 3 bases at J, with 17 bases in the middle. This CDR3 comprises 17 residues. Germline CDR1 is LGHNA and CDR2 is YSLEER. The CDR3 DNA reads TGCGCCAGCAGCCAAGAGGGACACCTCGAACATTACTATGGCTACACCTTC. This sequence encodes CASSQEGHLEHYYGYTF.

A single count supports this clone. This chain joins TRBV5-1 and TRBJ1-1; TRBD1 matches 8 bases. Trimming at V came to 4 bases and at J to 7 bases, leaving 12 bases not matched to a gene. Germline loops: CDR1 SGHRS, CDR2 YFSETQ. The CDR3 length is 15 residues. CDR3 DNA sequence: TGCGCCAGCAGCCTTAGACAGGGGAATTCGGTTGAAGCTTTCTTT. Its translation: CASSLRQGNSVEAFF. Combining the CDR3 with reference TRBV5-1 and TRBJ1-1 gives the whole variable domain KAGVTQTPRYLIKTRGQQVTLSCSPISGHRSVSWYQQTPGQGLQFLFEYFSETQRNKGNFPGRFSGRQFSNSRSEMNVSTLELGDSALYLCASSLRQGNSVEAFFGQGTRLTVV.

V is TRBV11-3 and J is TRBJ1-1, with 8 nucleotides matching TRBD1. This CDR3 has 13 amino acids. Germline assignment: CDR1 SGHNT and CDR2 YENEEA. Trimming at V came to 5 bases and at J to 7 bases, leaving 6 bases not matched to a gene. CDR3 sequence (DNA): TGTGCCAGCAGCACGGACAGGGATCATGAAGCTTTCTTT. Amino acid sequence: CASSTDRDHEAFF.

This chain uses TRBV14 with TRBJ2-7, with D perhaps TRBD1 (6 bases). This CDR3 spans 13 amino acids. CDR1 SGHDN and CDR2 FVKESK come from the germline V gene. V was trimmed by 4 bases and J by 3 bases, leaving 10 bases between them. CDR3 residues: CASSLGTSYEQYF. CDR3 DNA: TGTGCCAGCAGCCTAGGGACAAGCTACGAGCAGTACTTC.

The rearrangement uses TRBV5-1 and TRBJ2-3, with D unresolved. The germline V and J ends were trimmed by 0 bases and 4 bases, with 9 bases remaining between them. CDR1 is SGHRS and CDR2 is YFSETQ in the germline V gene. The CDR3 contains 14 residues. The CDR3 DNA reads TGCGCCAGCAGCTTGGCCGATATAGCAGATACGCAGTATTTT. The encoded protein is CASSLADIADTQYF. Filled out from reference TRBV5-1 and TRBJ2-3, the complete variable domain reads KAGVTQTPRYLIKTRGQQVTLSCSPISGHRSVSWYQQTPGQGLQFLFEYFSETQRNKGNFPGRFSGRQFSNSRSEMNVSTLELGDSALYLCASSLADIADTQYFGPGTRLTVL.

This clone has a handful of counts. The chain joins TRBV7-9 to TRBJ2-7, with 8 bases lining up with TRBD1. V was clipped by 7 bases and J by 6 bases; unmatched bases: 5. Per germline, CDR1 SEHNR and CDR2 FQNEAQ (reference sequence). The CDR3 length is 12 residues. CDR3 sequence: CASIGQGGEQYF. The CDR3 region has the DNA TGTGCCAGCATCGGACAGGGCGGCGAGCAGTACTTC. The complete variable domain, with remaining parts taken from reference TRBV7-9 and TRBJ2-7, reads DTGVSQNPRHKITKRGQNVTFRCDPISEHNRLYWYRQTLGQGPEFLTYFQNEAQLEKSRLLSDRFSAERPKGSFSTLEIQRTEQGDSAMYLCASIGQGGEQYFGPGTRLTVT.

V is TRBV27 and J is TRBJ2-3; 9 bases agree with TRBD2. Trimming cost V 2 bases and J 0 bases; bases outside gene matches: 6. CDR3 size: 17 residues. Germline CDR1 MNHEY, CDR2 SMNVEV (reference sequence). This CDR3 reads CASSLVAGGRSTDTQYF. In DNA, the CDR3 is TGTGCCAGCAGTTTAGTGGCGGGGGGGCGTAGCACAGATACGCAGTATTTT.

The CDR3 loop reads CASSLRDRVNTIYF. CDR3 sequence (DNA): TGTGCCAGCAGCCTACGGGACAGGGTGAACACCATATATTTT. V gene TRBV6-1 combines with J gene TRBJ1-3; 9 bases are a match to TRBD1. The CDR3 contains 14 residues. V dropped 6 bases and J dropped 7; count of bases not matched to a gene: 7. Germline V gives CDR1 MNHNS, CDR2 SASEGT.

The chain links TRBV14 to TRBJ1-1, with 7 bases that match TRBD1. Germline lookup yields CDR1 SGHDN and CDR2 FVKESK. V lost 5 bases to trimming and J lost 6 bases; unmatched junction nucleotides: 0. CDR3 size: 11 residues. This CDR3 is CASSRGPEAFF. CDR3 in DNA: TGTGCCAGCAGCAGGGGGCCTGAAGCTTTCTTT.

This clone turned up a few times. V is TRBV19 and J is TRBJ1-3; no clear D gene. V lost 3 bases and J lost 3, with 6 bases in between. Per germline, CDR1 LNHDA and CDR2 SQIVND (reference sequence). CDR3 length: 13 residues. The CDR3, as DNA: TGTGCCAGTAGTATCGAGGGTGGAAACACCATATATTTT. Its protein is CASSIEGGNTIYF.

The V call is TRBV7-2, the J call TRBJ1-1; D is uncertain. V was clipped by 4 bases and J by 4 bases, with 19 bases between them. The germline V gene has CDR1 SGHTA and CDR2 FQGNSA. The CDR3 is 16 amino acids. The CDR3: CASSSGLARLFTEAFF. Written as DNA, the CDR3 is TGTGCCAGCAGCTCCGGCTTAGCGCGGCTCTTCACTGAAGCTTTCTTT.

The genes are TRBV6-4 and TRBJ1-3; TRBD1 aligns across 7 bases. The CDR3 totals 16 residues. The germline CDR1 and CDR2 sequences are MRHNA and SNTAGT. V was pared by 4 bases and J by 0 bases, with 6 bases of the junction left unmatched. DNA for the CDR3: TGTGCCAGCAGTGGGGACAGTTATACCTCTGGAAACACCATATATTTT. Amino acids: CASSGDSYTSGNTIYF.

Regarding this clone: One junction end disagrees with the germline gene, perhaps due to a read error. This chain joins TRBV29-1 and TRBJ1-2, with D unresolved. The CDR3 runs to 12 residues. CDR1 is SQVTM, CDR2 ANQGSEA, per germline. CDR3 in amino acids: CSVEAANYGYPF. The CDR3 bases are TGCAGCGTTGAAGCAGCAAACTATGGCTACCCCTTC.

In its sample, this clone was seen a few times. This chain joins TRBV19 and TRBJ2-2; D may be TRBD2 (5 bases). CDR1 and CDR2 from the germline V gene are LNHDA and SQIVND (reference sequence). The length of the CDR3 is 14 residues. V lost 3 bases to trimming and J lost 3 bases, with 8 bases between them. The CDR3 loop reads CASSITGYTGELFF. The CDR3 DNA is TGTGCCAGTAGTATCACGGGGTACACCGGGGAGCTGTTTTTT.

This clone appeared once. The chain joins TRBV27 to TRBJ1-1; D uncertain. Trimming took 4 bases from V and 4 from J, leaving 16 bases between them. The CDR3 runs 15 residues. Germline assignment: CDR1 MNHEY and CDR2 SMNVEV (reference sequence). The CDR3 nucleotides read TGTGCCAGCAGTTCCCGTGGCCACGGGTTCACTGAAGCTTTCTTT. Protein: CASSSRGHGFTEAFF.

V gene TRBV4-1 combines with J gene TRBJ2-7; tentatively, D is TRBD2 (7 bases). V dropped 0 bases and J dropped 0 bases, with 30 bases sitting between them. The germline gives CDR1 MGHRA, CDR2 YSYEKL. There are 22 residues in the CDR3. Here the CDR3 reads CASSQDGGRRHGAGTISYEQYF. The CDR3 DNA sequence: TGCGCCAGCAGCCAAGATGGGGGGCGTAGACACGGGGCAGGGACTATCTCCTACGAGCAGTACTTC.

Worth noting for this clone: A junction boundary mismatches the germline segment, possibly from a read error. J is TRBJ1-1 and V is TRBV7-9; D unresolved. The CDR3 runs 12 residues. CDR1 and CDR2 (germline): SEHNR, FQNEAQ (reference sequence). CDR3 loop: CSSSLIYTEAFF. The DNA of the CDR3 is TGTTCCAGCAGCTTAATATACACTGAAGCTTTCTTT.

There are a few counts of this clone. The genes are TRBV6-5 and TRBJ1-1; no definite D call. CDR1 is MNHEY and CDR2 is SVGAGI in the germline V gene. Trimming pared 5 bases from V and 1 base from J, leaving 8 bases between. The CDR3 totals 13 residues. The CDR3 here is CASSIFSNTEAFF. Here the CDR3 DNA reads TGTGCCAGCAGTATCTTCTCGAACACTGAAGCTTTCTTT.

This clone has only a few counts. V and J are TRBV19 and TRBJ2-1, with TRBD1 matching over 12 bases. The length of the CDR3 is 18 residues. Germline trimming cut 4 bases from V and 6 bases from J; bases unmatched to any gene: 13. CDR1 is LNHDA, CDR2 SQIVND, per germline (reference sequence). The CDR3 nucleotides are TGTGCCAGTAGTAACCGGGCCCTTCCGGGACAGGGGGCCAATGAGCAGTTCTTC. Encoded protein: CASSNRALPGQGANEQFF.

This sequence joins TRBV5-4 and TRBJ2-1; D perhaps matches TRBD1 (8 bases). The length of the CDR3 is 16 residues. V lost 4 bases and J lost 0, with 14 bases in between. The V gene's germline CDR1 is SGHNT and CDR2 YYREEE (reference sequence). CDR3 region: CASSLGGTGSYNEQFF. CDR3 bases: TGTGCCAGCAGCCTGGGGGGGACAGGCTCCTACAATGAGCAGTTCTTC.

V usage is TRBV25-1 and J usage is TRBJ1-5; perhaps TRBD1 as D (6 bases). CDR3 length: 14 residues. V lost 4 bases and J 6 bases, leaving 13 bases between the germline ends. CDR1 is MGHDK and CDR2 is SYGVNS in the germline V gene. The CDR3: CASSVVGAGQPQHF. Here the CDR3 DNA reads TGTGCCAGCAGTGTCGTGGGGGCGGGTCAGCCCCAGCATTTT.

The chain uses TRBV15 and TRBJ2-3; unclear D gene. Germline assignment: CDR1 LNHNV and CDR2 YYDKDF (reference sequence). There are 16 residues in the CDR3. Trimming removed 1 base at V and 5 bases at J, with 16 bases between. CDR3 region: CATSRVQGRKIDTQYF. The CDR3 nucleotides read TGTGCCACCAGCAGAGTCCAAGGCAGGAAAATAGATACGCAGTATTTT.

The CDR3 loop reads CASSSTENRARTGELFF. The CDR3 nucleotides read TGTGCCAGCAGCTCGACAGAGAACAGGGCCAGGACCGGGGAGCTGTTTTTT. This chain connects TRBV7-8 to TRBJ2-2; tentative D call: TRBD1 (6 bases). Germline V lookup: CDR1 SGHVS, CDR2 FQNEAQ. The CDR3 runs 17 residues. V gave up 4 bases and J gave up 5 bases, with 20 bases separating them.

The CDR3 region has the DNA TGTGCCAGCAGCTTGGCCGTCGGCAGGTCACCCCTCCACTTT. Residues: CASSLAVGRSPLHF. This chain connects TRBV5-6 to TRBJ1-6, with unresolved D. V was pared by 0 bases and J by 10 bases, with 11 bases between. The CDR3 is made up of 14 amino acids. CDR1 SGHDT and CDR2 YYEEEE come from the germline V gene.

V usage is TRBV7-2 and J usage is TRBJ1-2; 9 bases are a match to TRBD1. This CDR3 is 13 amino acids long. Losses at the gene ends were 1 base for V and 8 bases for J; bases not matched to a gene: 2. Germline V gives CDR1 SGHTA, CDR2 FQGNSA. The CDR3 protein is CASSLGTGEGYTF. The CDR3 region has the DNA TGTGCCAGCAGCTTAGGGACAGGGGAGGGCTACACCTTC.